These 20 T cell receptor beta chains originate from one sample sequenced in a study of T cell repertoires in cytomegalovirus infection. Antigens of these TCRs are unknown. TCRdb independently ran MiXCR on the reads; one entry per CDR3 protein. The sample yields a few hundred thousand distinct CDR3 sequences, 35% to 50% seen once. The material was cultured PBMCs, obtained from culture after CMV antigen stimulation. These receptors all come from a human donor in good health (CMV status not recorded). Some clones in this sample may be carry-over from other donors' samples.

This chain links TRBV4-1 with TRBJ1-6; D remains unclear. V dropped 0 bases and J dropped 11 bases, with 11 bases sitting between them. Germline CDR1 is MGHRA and CDR2 is YSYEKL. The CDR3 is 14 residues long. The CDR3 sequence: CASSQDALGAPLHF. The CDR3 nucleotides are TGCGCCAGCAGCCAAGATGCCCTCGGGGCACCCCTCCACTTT.

Regarding this clonotype: Relative to the germline gene, one junction end is altered; a read error may explain this. V gene TRBV6-5 combines with J gene TRBJ1-4; D uncertain. CDR1 and CDR2 (germline): MNHEY, SVGAGI. The CDR3 contains 16 residues. Written as DNA, the CDR3 is TGTGCCAGCAGTAACTCTCCCGGATCAGGCCTCGAAAAACTGTTTTTT. This sequence encodes CASSNSPGSGLEKLFF.

The chain joins TRBV6-7 to TRBJ1-1; D unclear. TRBV6-7 qualifies as an ORF whose function is uncertain. This CDR3 contains 15 residues. The ends were cut back, 0 bases at V and 1 base at J, with 9 bases in the middle. The CDR3 sequence is CASSYSRSGNTEAFF. The CDR3 DNA follows: TGTGCCAGCAGTTACTCGAGGTCAGGGAACACTGAAGCTTTCTTT.

This chain uses TRBV2 with TRBJ2-2, with D maybe TRBD1 (6 bases). Germline lookup yields CDR1 SNHLY and CDR2 FYNNEI. The CDR3 extends over 16 amino acids. The V end lost 6 bases, the J end lost 7 bases, and 21 bases lay between the germline ends. The CDR3 loop is CASSARQVLSDGELFF. CDR3 bases: TGTGCCAGCAGCGCGCGACAGGTCTTAAGTGACGGGGAGCTGTTTTTT. The whole variable domain, remainder taken from reference TRBV2 and TRBJ2-2, is EPEVTQTPSHQVTQMGQEVILRCVPISNHLYFYWYRQILGQKVEFLVSFYNNEISEKSEIFDDQFSVERPDGSNFTLKIRSTKLEDSAMYFCASSARQVLSDGELFFGEGSRLTVL.

The genes are TRBV7-9 and TRBJ1-2; D gene uncertain. Trimming removed 5 bases at V and 4 bases at J, with 14 bases between. Germline V gene lookup returns CDR1 SEHNR and CDR2 FQNEAQ (reference sequence). The CDR3 extends over 14 amino acids. CDR3 in DNA: TGTGCCAGCAGCCCACCCGGGAGCCTCTATGGCTACACCTTC. Translated: CASSPPGSLYGYTF.

V usage is TRBV7-2 and J usage is TRBJ1-3; D is uncertain. The CDR3 is made up of 16 amino acids. The V end was cut by 5 bases, the J end by 0 bases, with 14 bases between. CDR1 SGHTA and CDR2 FQGNSA come from the germline V gene. The CDR3 sequence: CASSPWAGNSGNTIYF. The CDR3 region has the DNA TGTGCCAGCAGCCCATGGGCGGGTAACTCTGGAAACACCATATATTTT.

The chain uses TRBV7-8 and TRBJ2-7; 7 bases are shared with TRBD1. The germline gives CDR1 SGHVS, CDR2 FQNEAQ. The trim removed 5 bases at V and 4 bases at J, leaving 8 bases unmatched. CDR3 length: 14 residues. The chain's CDR3 is CASSLTGQTYEQYF. Written as DNA, the CDR3 is TGTGCCAGCAGCCTAACGGGACAGACTTACGAGCAGTACTTC.

The CDR3 region has the DNA TGCAGTGCGCCCCGTAGAACAGATACGCAGTATTTT. Its translation is CSAPRRTDTQYF. The chain recombines TRBV20-1 with TRBJ2-3; D unclear. Trimming removed 6 bases at V and 3 bases at J, with 10 bases between. CDR1 is DFQATT and CDR2 is SNEGSKA in the germline V gene (reference sequence). The CDR3 runs to 12 residues.

This clonotype was detected many times. The chain is built from TRBV7-8 and TRBJ1-5; weak D call: TRBD1 (6 bases). Germline V gene sequence: CDR1 SGHVS, CDR2 FQNEAQ. CDR3 length: 15 amino acids. Trimming took off 5 bases at V and 3 bases at J, with 14 bases between the two ends. Here the CDR3 reads CASSTDRGFNQPQHF. CDR3 bases: TGTGCCAGCAGCACGGACAGAGGTTTCAATCAGCCCCAGCATTTT.

The chain has TRBV7-2 and TRBJ1-6, with D perhaps matching TRBD1 (6 bases). The germline V gene encodes CDR1 SGHTA and CDR2 FQGNSA. The CDR3 consists of 16 residues. V lost 5 bases and J lost 5, with 16 bases in between. CDR3: CASSLGARQNNSPLHF. In nucleotides, the CDR3 is TGTGCCAGCAGCCTGGGGGCCCGACAGAATAATTCACCCCTCCACTTT.

The table lists this clonotype with a few counts. The chain carries TRBV28 and TRBJ1-1; D unclear. With 5 bases removed from V and 11 bases from J, the gap between germline ends came to 15 bases. In germline, CDR1 is MDHEN, CDR2 SYDVKM. The CDR3 has 12 amino acids. This chain's CDR3 is CASSPRRAPAFF. The CDR3 DNA sequence: TGTGCCAGCAGTCCGCGGAGGGCCCCCGCTTTCTTT.

The CDR3 bases are TGTGCCAGCAGCCTACAGGGAGAATCCCAAGAGACCCAGTACTTC. The encoded protein is CASSLQGESQETQYF. This chain connects TRBV7-7 to TRBJ2-5; a possible D gene is TRBD1 (6 bases). The CDR3 is made up of 15 amino acids. Trimming removed 5 bases from V and 1 base from J, with 14 bases in between. Germline CDR1 and CDR2: SSHAT and FNYEAQ (reference sequence).

The chain carries TRBV20-1 and TRBJ2-3, with D perhaps TRBD1 or TRBD2 (5 bases each). Looked up from germline, CDR1 is DFQATT and CDR2 is SNEGSKA (reference sequence). The CDR3 covers 13 residues. V dropped 7 bases and J dropped 6 bases, with 17 bases sitting between them. In DNA form, the CDR3 reads TGCAGTGAGAGCAGGGACCCAAGGGATACGCAGTATTTT. It encodes CSESRDPRDTQYF.

V and J are TRBV7-2 and TRBJ2-5; D uncertain. V was cut by 4 bases and J by 6 bases, with 12 bases left in between. The CDR3 is 13 residues long. Germline V gene lookup returns CDR1 SGHTA and CDR2 FQGNSA. CDR3 DNA: TGTGCCAGCAGCTCCCGGTTCGCAAAGACCCAGTACTTC. It specifies CASSSRFAKTQYF.

This clonotype has at least ten counts. The chain recombines TRBV7-2 with TRBJ2-7, with D perhaps matching TRBD2 (6 bases). The CDR3 runs 18 residues. Trimming stripped 0 bases from V and 1 base from J, with 19 bases between. The germline gives CDR1 SGHTA, CDR2 FQGNSA. The CDR3 protein is CASSLALGASRGSYEQYF. The DNA for the CDR3 is TGTGCCAGCAGCTTAGCGCTTGGGGCGTCGCGGGGTTCCTACGAGCAGTACTTC.

This clonotype was observed a few times. The CDR3 DNA reads TGTGCCAGTAGCCCACTAGCGGGAGGCCTTTACGAGCAGTACTTC. This translates into CASSPLAGGLYEQYF. This chain links TRBV19 with TRBJ2-7; 12 nucleotides align to TRBD2. Germline V gene sequence: CDR1 LNHDA, CDR2 SQIVND (reference sequence). The V and J ends lost 6 bases and 4 bases, in that order; junction bases with no gene match: 7. CDR3 length equals 15 residues.

V usage is TRBV7-6 and J usage is TRBJ1-2, with D uncertain. CDR3 length: 15 amino acids. CDR1 and CDR2 from the germline V gene are SGHVS and FNYEAQ. V was clipped by 5 bases and J by 1 base, with 14 bases between them. Here the CDR3 reads CASSPTGDSNYGYTF. Here the CDR3 DNA reads TGTGCCAGCAGCCCCACCGGGGATAGTAACTATGGCTACACCTTC.

This clonotype appeared a few times. The chain has TRBV7-8 and TRBJ2-5; a weak D match, TRBD2 (5 bases). V lost 4 bases and J 3 bases, leaving 9 bases between the germline ends. This CDR3 region has 13 residues. Germline values: CDR1 SGHVS, CDR2 FQNEAQ. CDR3 coding DNA: TGTGCCAGCAGCTCGGACTGGAAAGAGACCCAGTACTTC. Translating gives CASSSDWKETQYF.

CDR3 residues: CASSSGTESYEQYF. CDR3 in DNA: TGCGCCAGCAGCTCCGGGACAGAGTCCTACGAGCAGTACTTC. The chain is built from TRBV5-1 and TRBJ2-7, with 7 bases aligning to TRBD1. The CDR3 runs to 14 residues. The trim removed 3 bases at V and 1 base at J, leaving 4 bases unmatched. Germline V gene lookup returns CDR1 SGHRS and CDR2 YFSETQ.

The chain combines TRBV6-5 with TRBJ2-4; D is unclear. From germline, CDR1 is MNHEY and CDR2 SVGAGI. V was shortened by 6 bases and J by 9 bases, with 12 bases between the two germline ends. This CDR3 is built from 12 residues. The CDR3 bases are TGTGCCAGCAGGTCCACCTCAGCCATTCAGTACTTC. It yields the protein CASRSTSAIQYF.